These T cell receptor beta chains were read from a single sample in a study of T-cell memory formation after mild COVID-19. MiXCR, applied by TCRdb to the 5' RACE reads, yields one record per CDR3 protein. The table shows approximately 350,000 distinct CDR3 sequences, with around 27% occurring only once. Material: PBMCs or a T cell subset sorted from them (not recorded which). These receptors all stem from an adult woman who had mild COVID-19 (a few samples of this study predate the infection). Cell type and time point are not known. Each CDR3 is given with its conserved first and last residue. A D gene is named only where the DNA matches it firmly. The size of a clone is reported for some rows only, either as once, few or many, or as a class for expanded clones.

D gene,J gene,V gene,clone size,CDR3 DNA,CDR3 protein
TRBD2,TRBJ2-7,TRBV10-2,few,TGCGCCAGCAGTCAGGGACTAGCGGGGAATTTCTACGAGCAGTACTTC,CASSQGLAGNFYEQYF
NA,TRBJ1-1,TRBV6-1,NA,TGTGCCAGCAGTGAAGAAAGGACAGAGAACACTGAAGCTTTCTTT,CASSEERTENTEAFF
TRBD1,TRBJ1-1,TRBV12-3/TRBV12-4,NA,TGTGCCAGCAGGGGACAGGGGATAACTGAAGCTTTCTTT,CASRGQGITEAFF
NA,TRBJ2-1,TRBV3-1,few,TGTGCCAGCAGCAAACGACCGGGACAGGCCCTAGCGGGGCAGTTCTTC,CASSKRPGQALAGQFF
TRBD2,TRBJ2-7,TRBV7-3,NA,TGTGCCAGCAGCTTAAATAGCGGGATAGCCCACGAGCAGTACTTC,CASSLNSGIAHEQYF
TRBD2,TRBJ2-3,TRBV12-3/TRBV12-4,few,TGTGCCAGCAGCAGTAGCGGGGGGGGAGGGGATACGCAGTATTTT,CASSSSGGGGDTQYF
NA,TRBJ2-2,TRBV5-1,NA,TGCGCCAGCAGCAGGGTGGGGATGGCCGGGGAGCTGTTTTTT,CASSRVGMAGELFF
NA,TRBJ2-3,TRBV29-1,many,TGCAGCGTTGACACAGGCACAGATACGCAGTATTTT,CSVDTGTDTQYF
TRBD2,TRBJ2-7,TRBV29-1,NA,TGCAGCGTTCTTCGGGGGGGCGCCCGGGACGAGCAGTACTTC,CSVLRGGARDEQYF
NA,TRBJ1-3,TRBV25-1,few,TGTGCCTCTTCAAGGGCGGCTGGAAACACCATATATTTT,CASSRAAGNTIYF
NA,TRBJ2-7,TRBV7-9,many,TGTGCCAGCAGCTTATCCCACTACGAGCAGTACTTC,CASSLSHYEQYF
NA,TRBJ1-2,TRBV6-5,once,TGTGCCAGCAGTTACTACGGCGCCTATGGCTACACCTTC,CASSYYGAYGYTF
TRBD1,TRBJ1-4,TRBV6-6,NA,TGTGCCAGCAGTTTTTTACAGGGGAACGAAAAACTGTTTTTT,CASSFLQGNEKLFF
TRBD1,TRBJ2-1,TRBV12-3/TRBV12-4,NA,TGTGCCAGCACCCCCAGACAGGGCCTGAGCTCCTACAATGAGCAGTTCTTC,CASTPRQGLSSYNEQFF
TRBD1,TRBJ2-2,TRBV5-1,few,TGCGCCAGCAGCTTGGACACAGGGGGAACCGGGGAGCTGTTTTTT,CASSLDTGGTGELFF
NA,TRBJ1-1,TRBV10-3,NA,TGTGCCATCAGTGACGTGGAGCCCCCCGGCAAAGGCACTGAAGCTTTCTTT,CAISDVEPPGKGTEAFF
TRBD2,TRBJ2-3,TRBV6-6,NA,TGTGCCAGCAGTCAACCTAGCGGTACAGATACGCAGTATTTT,CASSQPSGTDTQYF
NA,TRBJ2-2,TRBV6-2/TRBV6-3,NA,TGTGCCAGCAGTTATTTCGGGTTGGAGGACACCGGGGAGCTGTTTTTT,CASSYFGLEDTGELFF
TRBD1,TRBJ2-3,TRBV6-5,NA,TGTGCCAGCAGGGGTCGGGACAGCTACACAGATACGCAGTATTTT,CASRGRDSYTDTQYF
TRBD2,TRBJ2-3,TRBV7-9,NA,TGTGCCAGCAGCCCAGTAGCGGGGGGGCTCGCAGATACGCAGTATTTT,CASSPVAGGLADTQYF
NA,TRBJ2-5,TRBV7-2,NA,TGTGCCAGCAGCTTTAGCGGAGGCCCAGAGACCCAGTACTTC,CASSFSGGPETQYF
NA,TRBJ2-1,TRBV4-1,few,TGCGCCAGCAGCCCCCACCCCAGGGGTGGGGATGAGCAGTTCTTC,CASSPHPRGGDEQFF
NA,TRBJ2-2,TRBV24-1,NA,TGTGCCACCAGTGTGGTGGGAGCGAACACCGGGGAGCTGTTTTTT,CATSVVGANTGELFF
TRBD1,TRBJ1-3,TRBV3-1,few,TGTGCCAGCAGCCGCGGCACGACAGGGTTTATAGGAAACACCATATATTTT,CASSRGTTGFIGNTIYF
TRBD2,TRBJ2-7,TRBV5-1,NA,TGCGCCAGCAGCTGGGGGGGACTAGCGGGAGGTGACGAGCAGTACTTC,CASSWGGLAGGDEQYF
TRBD1,TRBJ2-5,TRBV7-6,NA,TGTGCCAGCAGCCGACTCGGACAGGGCGGGGAGACCCAGTACTTC,CASSRLGQGGETQYF
NA,TRBJ2-7,TRBV6-5,NA,TGTGCCAGCAGTCCAACGTGGGGGTCGTACGAGCAGTACTTC,CASSPTWGSYEQYF
NA,TRBJ1-1,TRBV3-2,NA,TGTGCCAGCAGCCAGAGTGGCTTCACTGACTCAGAAGCTTTCTTT,CASSQSGFTDSEAFF
TRBD1,TRBJ2-5,TRBV7-8,few,TGTGCCAGCAGCTCGACAGGGGCGGCGGAGACCCAGTACTTC,CASSSTGAAETQYF
NA,TRBJ1-1,TRBV7-6,few,TGTGCCAGCAGCCGACAACGGAACACTGAAGCTTTCTTT,CASSRQRNTEAFF
NA,TRBJ1-2,TRBV19,NA,TGTGCCAGTAGTATCCCGCTGGGAGGGGGCTATGGCTACACCTTC,CASSIPLGGGYGYTF
NA,TRBJ2-2,TRBV4-3,NA,TGCGCCAGCAGCCAAGCAAGCGTGGGCCCCGGGGAGCTGTTTTTT,CASSQASVGPGELFF
NA,TRBJ2-3,TRBV4-3,NA,TGCGCCAGCAGCCAAGAAACTAGCACCATCACAGATACGCAGTATTTT,CASSQETSTITDTQYF
TRBD2,TRBJ2-2,TRBV7-9,NA,TGTGCCAGCAGCTTAGGGACTAGCGGGAGAATCGGGGAGCTGTTTTTT,CASSLGTSGRIGELFF
NA,TRBJ1-3,TRBV20-1,few,TGCAGTGCCGGGACCTCTCTAGGAAACACCATATATTTT,CSAGTSLGNTIYF
TRBD2,TRBJ2-3,TRBV20-1,NA,TGCAGTGCTAGTGGCGGGAGGGTCACAGATACGCAGTATTTT,CSASGGRVTDTQYF
TRBD2,TRBJ2-2,TRBV12-3/TRBV12-4,few,TGTGCCAGCGGGTCGGGGGGGGACCCGTTTTTT,CASGSGGDPFF
NA,TRBJ2-7,TRBV14,NA,TGTGCCAGCAGCCAAGATAGGAACAGGGAGGGCGAGCAGTACTTC,CASSQDRNREGEQYF
NA,TRBJ2-5,TRBV12-3/TRBV12-4,NA,TGTGCCAGCAGTTTAGGCCTAGCAGTTGGGACCCAGTACTTC,CASSLGLAVGTQYF
NA,TRBJ1-5,TRBV30,few,TGTGCCTGGAGTGTGTCAAGGAATCAGCCCCAGCATTTT,CAWSVSRNQPQHF
TRBD1,TRBJ2-7,TRBV20-1,few,TGCAGTGCCGAGGGGGGGACAGGGAGCTACGAGCAGTACTTC,CSAEGGTGSYEQYF
NA,TRBJ1-2,TRBV11-2,NA,TGTGCCAGCAGCTTAGGTCCAGGGACCTATGGCTACACCTTC,CASSLGPGTYGYTF
NA,TRBJ1-2,TRBV7-9,NA,TGTGCCAGCAGCTTAGTCCGGCCGGATGGCTACACCTTC,CASSLVRPDGYTF
NA,TRBJ1-2,TRBV7-8,NA,TGTGCCAGCAGCTTAGCTGGGGACTTGGGCTATGGCTACACCTTC,CASSLAGDLGYGYTF
NA,TRBJ2-7,TRBV4-1,NA,TGCGCCAGCAGCCAAACCGCCAGCCACTCCTACGAGCAGTACTTC,CASSQTASHSYEQYF
TRBD1,TRBJ2-3,TRBV20-1,few,TGCAGTGCTGACGGGACAGGGAAAGATACGCAGTATTTT,CSADGTGKDTQYF
NA,TRBJ2-3,TRBV24-1,NA,TGTGCCACCAGTGGGTGGACCACAGATACGCAGTATTTT,CATSGWTTDTQYF
TRBD1,TRBJ1-2,TRBV6-2/TRBV6-3,NA,TGTGCCAGCAGTTTCACAGGGGGCCAGAGCTATGGCTACACCTTC,CASSFTGGQSYGYTF
TRBD2,TRBJ2-1,TRBV2,NA,TGTGCCAGTGGGACTAGCGGCCTTGGAAATGAGCAGTTCTTC,CASGTSGLGNEQFF
NA,TRBJ1-5,TRBV4-3,NA,TGCGCCAGCAGCCAAGAGGGGACCGACCAATGGCCCCAGCATTTT,CASSQEGTDQWPQHF
NA,TRBJ2-7,TRBV2,few,TGTGCCAGCAGTGAAGCGACCCCGGGACGGAGGGTCGAGCAGTACTTC,CASSEATPGRRVEQYF
TRBD1,TRBJ2-1,TRBV12-3/TRBV12-4,NA,TGTGCCAGCACCGACAGGGTCAATGAGCAGTTCTTC,CASTDRVNEQFF
TRBD2,TRBJ2-7,TRBV5-1,NA,TGCGCCAGCAGTCGGGGACTAGCGGGAGACGGCGAGCAGTACTTC,CASSRGLAGDGEQYF
TRBD1,TRBJ1-4,TRBV18,once,TGTGCCAGCTCACCGCCGGGACAGGCTGGGGAAAAACTGTTTTTT,CASSPPGQAGEKLFF
NA,TRBJ2-7,TRBV5-1,many,TGCGCCAGCAGCGAGGGGACGGCCTACGAGCAGTACTTC,CASSEGTAYEQYF
TRBD2,TRBJ2-7,TRBV4-1,few,TGCGCCAGCAGCCCCGGACTAGCGGGGGCCCGAATCTACGAGCAGTACTTC,CASSPGLAGARIYEQYF
TRBD1,TRBJ2-7,TRBV7-8,NA,TGTGCCAGCAGCTTAGCGGACAGGGGCGCCTACGAGCAGTACTTC,CASSLADRGAYEQYF
TRBD2,TRBJ2-1,TRBV5-6,few,TGTGCCAGCAGCCCGGGATGGGGAGGGGCTGAGCAGTTCTTC,CASSPGWGGAEQFF
NA,TRBJ2-7,TRBV7-9,NA,TGTGCCAGCAGCCCGTCCACGACAGTGGATCAGTACTTC,CASSPSTTVDQYF
TRBD1,TRBJ1-2,TRBV30,NA,TGTGCCTGGACCACCGGGACAGGGAATTATGGCTACACCTTC,CAWTTGTGNYGYTF